The present TCR beta chain was sequenced within a study of cytotoxic CD8 clonotypes in ibrutinib-treated CLL. Study outcomes and limitations: Sampling schedules were unmatched across sustained-remission and progressing patients. Public clonotypes were uncommon and contracted or stayed stable on treatment. T-cell clonality at baseline went above that of age-matched healthy donors and rose and fell with circulating CD8+ T-cell counts.

The CDR3 contains 15 residues. CDR1 and CDR2 (germline): GTSNPN, SVGIG (reference sequence). V shed 2 bases and J 0 bases; nucleotides not matched to a gene: 2. Sequencing used immunoSEQ multiplex PCR; TCRdb keeps in-frame clones, though not all of them. This table holds some 200,000 clones, roughly 65% found once. With regard to this clone: What it recognizes is unknown.

This TCR derives from a human donor with chronic lymphocytic leukemia. This rearrangement joins TRBV30 to TRBJ2-3, with TRBD2 matching over 10 bases. The sequenced sample was PBMCs, obtained after 12 months of ibrutinib treatment. The CDR3 sequence is CAWSLAGASTDTQYF. The CDR3 DNA sequence: TGTGCCTGGAGTCTAGCGGGAGCGAGCACAGATACGCAGTATTTT.